Each of the 5 T cell receptor beta chains below was sequenced from the same sample in a study of T cells after yellow fever vaccination. MiXCR, run by TCRdb on the 5' RACE reads, gives a single entry per CDR3 protein. Among roughly 500,000 distinct CDR3 sequences, 15% to 20% were seen once, and the ten largest hold roughly an eighth. Sample: PBMCs, taken 15 days after the yellow fever booster vaccination. The receptors were sampled from a man aged 25-45 years who received the YFV17D yellow fever vaccine.

In its sample, this clonotype was seen a few times. This sequence joins TRBV7-2 and TRBJ2-5; D unresolved. V gave up 1 base and J gave up 4 bases, with 7 bases separating them. Germline V gene data show CDR1 as SGHTA and CDR2 as FQGNSA. The CDR3 has 13 residues. CDR3: CASSLGYRETQYF. For the CDR3, the DNA is TGTGCCAGCAGCTTAGGGTATCGAGAGACCCAGTACTTC.

The table lists this clonotype with a few counts. V gene TRBV28 combines with J gene TRBJ2-4; tentatively, D is TRBD2 (6 bases). The CDR3 extends over 13 amino acids. Germline values: CDR1 MDHEN, CDR2 SYDVKM. The V and J ends lost 7 bases and 5 bases respectively, with 12 bases between them. The CDR3 reads CASTSAGQNIQYF. The CDR3 DNA is TGTGCCAGCACATCCGCGGGACAAAACATTCAGTACTTC.

This clonotype was recorded a few times. J is TRBJ2-7 and V is TRBV20-1; the D call may be TRBD1 or TRBD2 (5 bases each). Trimming left V 5 bases short and J 0 bases short, with 11 bases between. The CDR3 consists of 13 residues. Germline CDR1 is DFQATT and CDR2 is SNEGSKA (reference sequence). The CDR3 reads CSAGRDVSYEQYF. Written as DNA, the CDR3 is TGCAGTGCTGGCCGGGACGTCTCCTACGAGCAGTACTTC.

The chain recombines TRBV6-5 with TRBJ2-1; D is tentatively TRBD1 or TRBD2 (5 bases each). Trimming shortened V by 2 bases and J by 1 base, and 9 bases separated the two germline ends. The CDR3 totals 15 residues. Germline V lookup: CDR1 MNHEY, CDR2 SVGAGI. CDR3 nucleotides: TGTGCCAGCAGTTACGGGACGGTTTCCTACAATGAGCAGTTCTTC. Amino acids: CASSYGTVSYNEQFF.

Ten or more counts support this clonotype. This chain uses TRBV11-1 with TRBJ2-1; 10 bases align to TRBD2. V was clipped by 4 bases and J by 3 bases; unmatched bases: 12. The CDR3 contains 18 residues. Germline-derived CDR1 and CDR2 are SGHAT and FQDESV (reference sequence). The CDR3 DNA reads as TGTGCCAGCAGCTCGAGATCTAGCGGGAGTGAATACTACAATGAGCAGTTCTTC. Translating it yields CASSSRSSGSEYYNEQFF. The full variable domain, with the rest looked up from reference TRBV11-1 and TRBJ2-1, is EAEVAQSPRYKITEKSQAVAFWCDPISGHATLYWYRQILGQGPELLVQFQDESVVDDSQLPKDRFSAERLKGVDSTLKIQPAELGDSAMYLCASSSRSSGSEYYNEQFFGPGTRLTVL.